This T cell receptor beta chain appears in the sequencing data of a study of blood T cell repertoires in COVID-19. Whole-study context: Some COVID-19 samples were acute and others convalescent; all came from the United States, Italy and Spain.

The authors' processing: Scientists estimated how many nucleated cells there were by amplifying reference gene primers. The protocol was immunoSEQ multiplex PCR, while the TCRdb copy is restricted to in-frame clones and leaves out a portion. Clonal size and the V and J genes are those of that table, whereas D and trimming came from the DNA. The sample yields some 300,000 clones, about nine tenths seen once. This clone was seen a single time. The receptor was isolated from a woman in her twenties or thirties who had recovered from COVID-19. The sequencing sample was made of peripheral blood.

CDR3 loop: CASSSREDRGNYGYTF. The CDR3 DNA is TGTGCCAGCAGTTCCAGGGAGGACAGGGGTAACTATGGCTACACCTTC. The chain carries TRBV28 and TRBJ1-2, with TRBD1 identical over 9 bases. Losses at the gene ends were 4 bases for V and 1 base for J; bases not matched to a gene: 7. The germline CDR1 and CDR2 sequences are MDHEN and SYDVKM. The CDR3 sequence is 16 residues long.